These 21 T cell receptor beta chains originate from one sample sequenced in a study of OX40 agonist ivuxolimab in advanced cancers. The protocol was immunoSEQ multiplex PCR, while the TCRdb copy is restricted to in-frame clones and leaves out a portion. The sample lists 60,000 to 80,000 clones, about 91% occurring once. The specimen was CD4+ or CD8+ T cells sorted from blood, collected in a trial of the OX40 agonist ivuxolimab. The receptors originated from an adult with an advanced solid tumor such as melanoma, head and neck, liver or kidney cancer.

The chain uses TRBV7-6 and TRBJ1-5, with 7 bases that match TRBD1. With V trimmed by 3 bases and J by 2 bases, 10 bases remained unmatched. CDR3 size: 17 residues. Germline V gene sequence: CDR1 SGHVS, CDR2 FNYEAQ. The CDR3 DNA is TGTGCCAGCAGCTTCGGCGCAGGGGGAAGTGGCAATCAGCCCCAGCATTTT. Its translation is CASSFGAGGSGNQPQHF. The full variable domain, its missing parts supplied by reference TRBV7-6 and TRBJ1-5, is GAGVSQSPRYKVTKRGQDVALRCDPISGHVSLYWYRQALGQGPEFLTYFNYEAQQDKSGLPNDRFSAERPEGSISTLTIQRTEQRDSAMYRCASSFGAGGSGNQPQHFGDGTRLSIL.

Regarding this clone: The junction and the germline gene differ at one end; a read error may be behind it. V gene TRBV7-7 combines with J gene TRBJ2-4; TRBD1 matches 8 bases. The CDR3 loop spans 18 amino acids. Germline CDR1 is SSHAT and CDR2 is FNYEAQ (reference sequence). CDR3 nucleotides: TGTGCTAGCAGCTTCTCCCCACCGGACAGGGTAGCCAAAAACATTCAGTACTTC. Amino acid sequence: CASSFSPPDRVAKNIQYF.

V usage is TRBV6-5 and J usage is TRBJ2-5; perhaps D is TRBD1 or TRBD2 (7 bases each). The germline V gene encodes CDR1 MNHEY and CDR2 SVGAGI. Between the trimmed V and J ends, which lost 10 bases and 2 bases, there was a span of 20 bases. The CDR3 totals 15 residues. Here the CDR3 reads CATYPRGGGQETQYF. The CDR3, as DNA: TGTGCCACCTACCCCAGGGGGGGAGGACAAGAGACCCAGTACTTC.

The genes are TRBV6-5 and TRBJ2-2; tentatively, D is TRBD2 (6 bases). CDR1 is MNHEY, CDR2 SVGAGI, per germline. CDR3 length: 16 amino acids. V gave up 2 bases and J gave up 3 bases, with 13 bases separating them. The CDR3 reads CASSYVGGEYTGELFF. Written as DNA, the CDR3 is TGTGCCAGCAGTTACGTCGGGGGAGAGTACACCGGGGAGCTGTTTTTT.

This clone was found a few times. CDR3 region: CASSPRGGAMGNEQFF. For the CDR3, the DNA is TGTGCCAGCTCACCCAGAGGGGGGGCCATGGGGAATGAGCAGTTCTTC. The rearrangement uses TRBV18 and TRBJ2-1; tentatively, D is TRBD2 (7 bases). Trimming cost V 3 bases and J 7 bases, with 19 bases left between them. Germline CDR1 KGHSH, CDR2 LQKENI. The CDR3 is made up of 16 amino acids.

The chain combines TRBV28 with TRBJ1-1; D might be TRBD1 (5 bases). CDR1 is MDHEN and CDR2 is SYDVKM in the germline V gene. The CDR3 runs 15 residues. The V and J ends lost 6 bases and 0 bases respectively, with 14 bases between them. The CDR3 DNA reads TGTGCCAGCAGCCTTCCCCGACAGATGAACACTGAAGCTTTCTTT. It codes for CASSLPRQMNTEAFF. The full variable domain, completed using reference TRBV28 and TRBJ1-1, is DVKVTQSSRYLVKRTGEKVFLECVQDMDHENMFWYRQDPGLGLRLIYFSYDVKMKEKGDIPEGYSVSREKKERFSLILESASTNQTSMYLCASSLPRQMNTEAFFGQGTRLTVV.

This chain joins TRBV7-2 and TRBJ2-2; TRBD2 might be the D (6 bases). Germline assignment: CDR1 SGHTA and CDR2 FQGNSA. Trimming cost V 3 bases and J 4 bases, with 12 bases left between them. This CDR3 spans 15 amino acids. CDR3 loop: CASSLEGVGTGELFF. The CDR3 nucleotides are TGTGCCAGCAGCTTGGAGGGAGTCGGCACCGGGGAGCTGTTTTTT.

This clone has more than one count but fewer than ten. This rearrangement joins TRBV19 to TRBJ1-5; 9 bases are shared with TRBD1. This CDR3 is built from 19 residues. Germline V CDR1 and CDR2: LNHDA, SQIVND (reference sequence). V lost 6 bases, J lost 1 base, and 16 bases stayed unmatched. The CDR3, as DNA: TGTGCCAGTAGGAGAAGACAGGGGGGCCGGCAATGGAGCAATCAGCCCCAGCATTTT. Translating it yields CASRRRQGGRQWSNQPQHF.

This clone was observed a few times. The chain employs TRBV5-1 and TRBJ1-5; TRBD1 is a possible D gene (6 bases). CDR1 and CDR2 from the germline V gene are SGHRS and YFSETQ. This CDR3 region has 15 residues. V was trimmed by 0 bases and J by 6 bases, leaving 13 bases between them. The CDR3: CASSLEGGGGQPQHF. CDR3 nucleotide sequence: TGCGCCAGCAGCTTGGAAGGGGGGGGCGGTCAGCCCCAGCATTTT.

The table lists this clone with a count of one. In DNA, the CDR3 is TGCGCCAGCAGCTTACCTCAGGGTGACATCCGAGAGTTCACCTTC. As protein: CASSLPQGDIREFTF. The V gene is TRBV5-1, the J gene TRBJ1-2, with D perhaps TRBD1 (5 bases). V lost 2 bases to trimming and J lost 13 bases, with 24 bases between them. The CDR3 length is 15 residues. Germline V CDR1 and CDR2: SGHRS, YFSETQ.

The chain couples TRBV5-1 to TRBJ2-2; TRBD2 is a possible D gene (6 bases). CDR1 and CDR2 from the germline V gene are SGHRS and YFSETQ. Trimming shortened V by 1 base and J by 2 bases, and 12 bases separated the two germline ends. The CDR3 totals 16 residues. Here the CDR3 DNA reads TGCGCCAGCAGCTTGCTTAGGGCGGGAAACACCGGGGAGCTGTTTTTT. Translating it yields CASSLLRAGNTGELFF.

V gene TRBV4-2 combines with J gene TRBJ2-3, with D unresolved. CDR3 length: 15 amino acids. Looked up from germline, CDR1 is LGHNA and CDR2 is YNFKEQ. Trimming pared 0 bases from V and 6 bases from J, leaving 13 bases between. CDR3 sequence reads: CASSQDGVSWDTQYF. The DNA of the CDR3 is TGTGCCAGCAGCCAAGATGGGGTCTCGTGGGATACGCAGTATTTT.

This clone was counted once. This chain links TRBV5-1 with TRBJ2-5, with D tentatively TRBD2 (6 bases). Germline lookup yields CDR1 SGHRS and CDR2 YFSETQ. CDR3 size: 13 residues. Trimming stripped 7 bases from V and 4 bases from J, with 14 bases between. CDR3 DNA sequence: TGCGCCAGCCTGGCGGGGCCAGGAGAGACCCAGTACTTC. This codes for CASLAGPGETQYF. Based on the CDR3 plus reference TRBV5-1 and TRBJ2-5, the full variable domain is KAGVTQTPRYLIKTRGQQVTLSCSPISGHRSVSWYQQTPGQGLQFLFEYFSETQRNKGNFPGRFSGRQFSNSRSEMNVSTLELGDSALYLCASLAGPGETQYFGPGTRLLVL.

The chain recombines TRBV4-1 with TRBJ1-5, with D uncertain. The germline V gene encodes CDR1 MGHRA and CDR2 YSYEKL. The CDR3 spans 17 residues. Trimming stripped 1 base from V and 0 bases from J, with 13 bases between. The CDR3: CASSQVAGGISNQPQHF. The CDR3 DNA reads as TGCGCCAGCAGCCAAGTGGCCGGAGGCATTAGCAATCAGCCCCAGCATTTT.

Concerning this clone: Other DNA sequences in this sample translate to the same CDR3. J is TRBJ1-1 and V is TRBV7-9, with D unclear. The germline V and J ends were trimmed by 3 bases and 2 bases, with 16 bases remaining between them. CDR3 length: 16 residues. Germline-derived CDR1 and CDR2 are SEHNR and FQNEAQ (reference sequence). The CDR3 here is CASSLGTGRPNTEAFF. CDR3 nucleotide sequence: TGTGCCAGCAGCTTGGGAACGGGGAGGCCTAACACTGAAGCTTTCTTT.

This CDR3 reads CASSEAGHAYNEQFF. The DNA for the CDR3 is TGTGCCAGCAGTGAAGCGGGGCATGCCTACAATGAGCAGTTCTTC. The chain couples TRBV6-1 to TRBJ2-1; weak D call: TRBD1 (5 bases). Germline lookup yields CDR1 MNHNS and CDR2 SASEGT. The CDR3 is 15 amino acids. Trimming pared 0 bases from V and 2 bases from J, leaving 8 bases between.

This clone has a handful of counts. This chain links TRBV27 with TRBJ1-5; possibly TRBD1 for D (6 bases). The CDR3 extends over 10 amino acids. CDR1 and CDR2 (germline): MNHEY, SMNVEV (reference sequence). Trimming took 11 bases from V and 10 from J, leaving 12 bases between them. The CDR3 spells CAAVQGPQHF. Here the CDR3 DNA reads TGTGCCGCGGTACAGGGACCCCAGCATTTT.

This chain uses TRBV6-5 with TRBJ2-2, with D possibly being TRBD1 (6 bases). CDR1 is MNHEY and CDR2 is SVGAGI in the germline V gene. The CDR3 is 15 amino acids. V gave up 0 bases and J gave up 5 bases, with 10 bases separating them. CDR3 sequence reads: CASSYSNTGTGELFF. The CDR3 DNA follows: TGTGCCAGCAGTTACTCGAATACAGGGACCGGGGAGCTGTTTTTT.

J is TRBJ2-1 and V is TRBV5-1; no reliable D call. This CDR3 spans 16 amino acids. Germline V gene data show CDR1 as SGHRS and CDR2 as YFSETQ. Trimming removed 0 bases from V and 0 bases from J, with 10 bases in between. The CDR3 loop reads CASSLGRPSSYNEQFF. The CDR3 region has the DNA TGCGCCAGCAGCTTGGGTAGGCCGAGCTCCTACAATGAGCAGTTCTTC.

The CDR3 coding sequence is TGTGCCAGCAGCTTAGAGGGGACAGGTTACTACGAGCAGTACTTC. Amino acid sequence: CASSLEGTGYYEQYF. The chain is built from TRBV11-2 and TRBJ2-7; TRBD1 matches 8 bases. The V segment lost 0 bases and the J segment 3 bases; nucleotides outside the gene matches: 4. CDR3 length equals 15 residues. Germline CDR1 SGHAT, CDR2 FQNNGV. Drawing the rest from reference TRBV11-2 and TRBJ2-7, the complete variable domain is EAGVAQSPRYKIIEKRQSVAFWCNPISGHATLYWYQQILGQGPKLLIQFQNNGVVDDSQLPKDRFSAERLKGVDSTLKIQPAKLEDSAVYLCASSLEGTGYYEQYFGPGTRLTVT.

The chain is built from TRBV5-4 and TRBJ2-3, with 8 bases lining up with TRBD1. The CDR3 totals 15 residues. The germline V gene encodes CDR1 SGHNT and CDR2 YYREEE (reference sequence). Trimming cost V 4 bases and J 8 bases; bases outside gene matches: 12. This CDR3 reads CASSPGGEVLGTQYF. CDR3 sequence (DNA): TGTGCCAGCAGCCCAGGGGGCGAAGTACTCGGTACGCAGTATTTT.